A selection of T cell receptor beta chains follows, all from one sample in a study of molecular identifiers for immune sequencing clone quantification. Each CDR3 protein is one row after TCRdb ran MiXCR on the PCR reads. Here the sample spans roughly 630,000 distinct CDR3 sequences, 25% being singletons. Sample: naive CD8+ T cells from blood, with Jurkat cell RNA spiked in. The receptors come from a human donor in good health. Some libraries in this study had Jurkat cell RNA spiked in. CDR3s include the opening cysteine and the closing phenylalanine or tryptophan. Fields, in order: V gene, CDR3 protein.

>TRBV5-4
CASSSGGLDTGELFF
>TRBV20-1
CSARWGYTGELFF
>TRBV4-1
CASSQGQGSALHF
>TRBV11-2
CASSFENYNEQFF
>TRBV4-1
CASSQVVGRTGELFF
>TRBV6-2/TRBV6-3
CASVSRTPHEQYF
>TRBV6-2/TRBV6-3
CASSYGPGSTDTQYF
>TRBV19
CARWGYGYTF
>TRBV7-9
CASSFPRGGGQETQYF
>TRBV7-2
CASSFTSGSADTQYF
>TRBV5-4
CASSTGQGNEQFF
>TRBV7-8
CASSPGDPGYEQYF
>TRBV30
CAWSGASRQEQYF
>TRBV14
CASIQGQYGYTF
>TRBV20-1
CSARKDRDHTDTQYF
>TRBV5-8
CASSLLAGGPKTQYF
>TRBV20-1
CSARDVSSSYEQYF
>TRBV4-3
CASSQDFVGFSDEQYF
>TRBV24-1
CATVRGASYSQPQHF
>TRBV27
CASRPSPQETQYF
>TRBV10-3
CAISTPGLASQETQYF
>TRBV28
CASRGTGFLRSPLHF
>TRBV20-1
CSARDPGQVESHSYNEQFF
>TRBV5-1
CASSNWGTGVYEQYF
>TRBV4-3
CASSQERGLLTGELFF
>TRBV4-2
CASSQEYWSGNYEQYF
>TRBV11-2
CASTNGGLAAIADTQYF
>TRBV6-2/TRBV6-3
CASSGRDRELTSTDTQYF
>TRBV29-1
CSAKTGGTLYEQYF
>TRBV20-1
CSAYRGEEAQYF
>TRBV19
CASSMGGRGQLQHF
>TRBV6-5
CASSPDPPQTGLGEKLFF
>TRBV7-6
CASRAPNTGELLF
>TRBV20-1
CSASEGLAGDRSYEQYF